Included here is one TCR beta chain sequence, with context. Its antigen remains unidentified. This sample was included in a study of post-analysis software for immune sequencing data. General observations from the study: Samples sharing a preparation batch grouped tightly together when assessed by F measure. Normalized Chao1 diversity was significantly reduced in patients versus controls. Elevated frequency relative to controls characterized 4 or 5 TRBV segments in patients, TRBV5-6, TRBV5-1 and TRBV20-1 among them.

Unique-molecular-identifier-tagged TCR beta cDNA libraries were used. One entry per CDR3 protein results from TCRdb running MiXCR on the PCR reads. Of 380,000 or so distinct CDR3 sequences listed, 30% to 45% are singletons. Trimming cost V 0 bases and J 8 bases, with 13 bases left between them. The germline V gene has CDR1 MNHEY and CDR2 SVGEGT. The CDR3 spans 14 residues. The sequencing input was blood. The sequence derives from a girl aged 10-17 years with multiple sclerosis. The chain combines TRBV6-2 or TRBV6-3 with TRBJ1-2; D might be TRBD1 (5 bases). CDR3 loop: CASSYSGPLYGYTF. CDR3 bases: TGTGCCAGCAGTTACTCGGGACCACTCTACGGCTACACCTTC.